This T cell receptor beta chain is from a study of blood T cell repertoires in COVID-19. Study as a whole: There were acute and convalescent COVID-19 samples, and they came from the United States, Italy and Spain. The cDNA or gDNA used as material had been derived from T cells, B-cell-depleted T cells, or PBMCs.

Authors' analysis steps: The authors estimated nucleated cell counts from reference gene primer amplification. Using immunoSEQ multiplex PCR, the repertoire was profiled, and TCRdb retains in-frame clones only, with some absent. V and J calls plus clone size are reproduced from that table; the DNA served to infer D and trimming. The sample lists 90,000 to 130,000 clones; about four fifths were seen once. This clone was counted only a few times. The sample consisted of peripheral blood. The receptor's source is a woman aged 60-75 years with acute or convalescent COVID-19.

The CDR3 bases are TGTGCCTGGAGTGTAGTCCCGGGACTAGCGGGGTCCCTCCAAGGGGGAGATACGCAGTATTTT. Translated, it gives CAWSVVPGLAGSLQGGDTQYF. The V and J genes are TRBV30 and TRBJ2-3; 13 nucleotides match TRBD2. Germline V lookup: CDR1 GTSNPN, CDR2 SVGIG (reference sequence). This CDR3 contains 21 residues. Losses at the gene ends were 0 bases for V and 5 bases for J; bases not matched to a gene: 20.